This T cell receptor beta chain was sequenced in a study of T cells in localized non-small cell lung cancer. CDR1 is SGDLS and CDR2 is YYNGEE in the germline V gene. The CDR3 runs to 14 residues. Trimming stripped 4 bases from V and 0 bases from J, with 10 bases between. Sequencing was performed with immunoSEQ multiplex PCR; in TCRdb, only in-frame clones are kept and a portion is missing. The sample includes some 29,000 clones, about 90% seen only once; the top ten take roughly 2.9%. Findings and limits, study-wide: Patients showing higher blood T cell density tended to see longer overall survival. Because only a single region of the tumor was sequenced, heterogeneity remains possible. Adjacent lung held a median roughly 60 of the top 100 tumor clones. T cell clonality was highest in uninvolved adjacent lung, above tumor.

This clone has only a few counts. The antigen remains undetermined. This receptor was obtained from a woman aged 18-55 years with stage I lung adenocarcinoma. The sequenced sample was peripheral blood, obtained before any cancer treatment. The chain couples TRBV9 to TRBJ1-1, with D possibly TRBD1 on 5 matching bases. This chain's CDR3 is CASSQRQMNTEAFF. CDR3 in DNA: TGTGCCAGCAGCCAGCGACAGATGAACACTGAAGCTTTCTTT.